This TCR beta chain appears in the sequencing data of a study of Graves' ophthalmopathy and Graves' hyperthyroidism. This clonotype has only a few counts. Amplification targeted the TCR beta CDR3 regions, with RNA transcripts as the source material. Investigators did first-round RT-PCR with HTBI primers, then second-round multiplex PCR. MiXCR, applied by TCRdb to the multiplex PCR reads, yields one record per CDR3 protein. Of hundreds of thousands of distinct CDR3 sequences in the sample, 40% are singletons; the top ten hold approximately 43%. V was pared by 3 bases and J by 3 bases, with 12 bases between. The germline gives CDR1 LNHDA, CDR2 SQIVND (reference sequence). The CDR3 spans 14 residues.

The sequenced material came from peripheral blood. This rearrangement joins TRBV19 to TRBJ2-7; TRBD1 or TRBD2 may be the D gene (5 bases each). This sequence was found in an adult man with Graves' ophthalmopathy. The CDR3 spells CASSMSGTVYEQYF. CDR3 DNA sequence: TGTGCCAGTAGTATGTCAGGGACGGTCTACGAGCAGTACTTC.